Included here is one T cell receptor beta chain sequence, with context. This sample was included in a study of blood T cell repertoires in COVID-19. The germline V and J ends were trimmed by 1 base and 3 bases, with 6 bases remaining between them. CDR3 length: 13 amino acids. CDR1 is LGHNA, CDR2 YSLEER, per germline. Clones were read by immunoSEQ multiplex PCR, and TCRdb kept only the in-frame ones, dropping some. The sample includes roughly 330,000 clones, more than 70% seen only once; the top ten take around 6%. This sequence was found in a man between 18 and 29 years old who had recovered from COVID-19. J is TRBJ2-5 and V is TRBV4-3; unclear D gene. Sequenced input: peripheral blood. The CDR3 here is CASSQGREETQYF. CDR3 nucleotide sequence: TGCGCCAGCAGCCAAGGTAGAGAAGAGACCCAGTACTTC.